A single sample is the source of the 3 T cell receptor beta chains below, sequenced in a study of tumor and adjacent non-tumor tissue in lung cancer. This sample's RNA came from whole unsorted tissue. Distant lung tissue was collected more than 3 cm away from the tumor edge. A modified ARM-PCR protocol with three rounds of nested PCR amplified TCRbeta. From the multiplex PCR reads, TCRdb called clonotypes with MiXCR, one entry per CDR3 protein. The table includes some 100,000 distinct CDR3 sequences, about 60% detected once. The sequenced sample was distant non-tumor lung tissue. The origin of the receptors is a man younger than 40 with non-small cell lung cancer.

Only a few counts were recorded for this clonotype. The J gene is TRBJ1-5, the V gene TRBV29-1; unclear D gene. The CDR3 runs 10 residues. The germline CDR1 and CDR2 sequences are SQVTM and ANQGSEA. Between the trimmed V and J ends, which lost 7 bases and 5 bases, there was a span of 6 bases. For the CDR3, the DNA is TGCAGCGCGAGCGATCAGCCCCAGCATTTT. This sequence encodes CSASDQPQHF.

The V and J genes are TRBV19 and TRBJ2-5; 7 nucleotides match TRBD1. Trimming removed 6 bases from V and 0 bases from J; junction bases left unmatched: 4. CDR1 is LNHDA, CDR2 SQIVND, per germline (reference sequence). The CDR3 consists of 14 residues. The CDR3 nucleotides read TGTGCCAGTAGCTCAGACAGGGACCAAGAGACCCAGTACTTC. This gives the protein CASSSDRDQETQYF.

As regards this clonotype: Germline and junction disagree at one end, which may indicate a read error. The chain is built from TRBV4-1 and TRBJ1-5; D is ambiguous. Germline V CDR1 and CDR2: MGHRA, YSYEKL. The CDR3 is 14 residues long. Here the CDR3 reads CASSRRESNRPQHF. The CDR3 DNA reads TGCGCCAGCAGCCGACGGGAGAGCAATCGGCCCCAGCATTTT.